The TCR beta chain described here comes from a study of vaccination effects on CD4 cells after COVID-19. About the study: Antigen-specific CD4+ T cell clonotypes were called by their expansion after viral peptide-pool culture in ViraFEST.

TCRdb's table, derived via immunoSEQ multiplex PCR, lists solely in-frame clones and lacks some. The repertoire holds some 70,000 clones, with approximately 79% as singletons. Cells that had been cultured for 9 to 10 days were the source of isolated CD4+ T cells. Vaccination of participants consisted of two doses of either the BNT162b2 or mRNA-1273 vaccine. Nobody among the vaccine recipients had prior SARS-CoV-2 infection (nucleocapsid antibodies were negative). Cells had half their medium changed to IL-2 medium on days 3 and 7. This CDR3 has 15 residues. Germline CDR1 SEHNR, CDR2 FQNEAQ (reference sequence). V shed 4 bases, J shed 4 bases, and the junction held 5 bases outside the gene matches. Study observations and caveats: Vaccine- and infection-induced clones showed marked clonal contraction late following vaccination.

About this clone: Its target is not known.

This receptor was identified in a human donor who received a COVID-19 vaccine. The chain carries TRBV7-9 and TRBJ2-1; 9 bases match TRBD1. The sequencing here drew on CD4+ T cells from PBMCs cultured without peptide, taken after COVID-19 vaccination. Written as DNA, the CDR3 is TGTGCCAGCAGCTCAGCCGGGACAGGGTACAATGAGCAGTTCTTC. It specifies CASSSAGTGYNEQFF.